This T cell receptor (beta chain) was identified during a study of shared clonotypes between healthy human individuals. Naive CD8 cells comprised CD45RO-negative, CCR7-positively selected cells, excluding terminally differentiated effector memory CD45RA+ cells. Deep-level running was used for the assay. Genomic DNA per cell subset filled all wells of several immunoSEQ plates. TCRdb's copy holds only in-frame clones and misses some; the assay was immunoSEQ multiplex PCR. This table holds 550,000 to 750,000 clones, around 95% found once. The TCR was taken from a woman aged 25 to 39 in good health. The material sequenced was naive CD8+ T cells sorted from blood.

The CDR3 reads CAVTARGRQSVNEKLFF. CDR3 bases: TGTGCAGTAACCGCGAGGGGGCGCCAAAGCGTGAATGAAAAACTGTTTTTT. This chain links TRBV12-2 with TRBJ1-4; the D call of TRBD1 is as the table states it, not checked on the DNA. TRBV12-2 is given as a pseudogene. The CDR3 length is 17 residues.